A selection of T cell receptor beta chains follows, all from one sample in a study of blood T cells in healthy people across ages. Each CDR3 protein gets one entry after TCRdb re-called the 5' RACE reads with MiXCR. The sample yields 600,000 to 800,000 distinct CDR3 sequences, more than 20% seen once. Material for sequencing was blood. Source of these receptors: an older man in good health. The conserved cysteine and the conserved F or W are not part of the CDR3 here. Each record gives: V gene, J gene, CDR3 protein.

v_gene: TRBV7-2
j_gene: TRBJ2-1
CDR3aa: ASSSGTVRIWEQF

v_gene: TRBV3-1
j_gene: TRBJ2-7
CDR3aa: ASRYGTSGSYEQY

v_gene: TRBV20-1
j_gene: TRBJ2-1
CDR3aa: SARPTRGGEQF

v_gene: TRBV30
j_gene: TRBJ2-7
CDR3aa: AWSVGGTSSYEQY

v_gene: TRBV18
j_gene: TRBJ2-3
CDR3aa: ASSPPGQGTQY

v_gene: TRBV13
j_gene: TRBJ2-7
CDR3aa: ACSLGQGAYEQY

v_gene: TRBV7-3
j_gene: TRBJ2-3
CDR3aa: ASSLTGLAGGSTDTQY

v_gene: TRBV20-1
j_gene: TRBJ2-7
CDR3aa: SASFTGGGSYEQY

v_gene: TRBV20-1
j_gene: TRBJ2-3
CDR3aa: SARDPGDYTQY

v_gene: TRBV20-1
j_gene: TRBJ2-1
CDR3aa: SARVRAGSSYNEQF

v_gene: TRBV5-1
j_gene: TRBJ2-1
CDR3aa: ASSLAQGAVEQF

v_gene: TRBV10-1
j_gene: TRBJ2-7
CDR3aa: ASSAKQGYEQY

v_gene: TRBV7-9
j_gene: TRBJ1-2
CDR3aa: ASSLTEDYGYT

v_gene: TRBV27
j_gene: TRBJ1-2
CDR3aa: ASSLSSLGQEHGYT

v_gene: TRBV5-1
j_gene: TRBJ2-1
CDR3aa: ASSLDREDNEQF

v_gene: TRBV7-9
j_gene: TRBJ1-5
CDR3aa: ASSFGVGQPQH

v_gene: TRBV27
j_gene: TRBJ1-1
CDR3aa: ASSLNVWGGTEAF

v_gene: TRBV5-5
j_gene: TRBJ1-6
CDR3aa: ASTQQELNSPLH

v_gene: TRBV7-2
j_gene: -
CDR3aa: ASSLTGTPAYNEQF

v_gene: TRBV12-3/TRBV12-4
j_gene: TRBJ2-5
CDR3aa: ASTPGLIETQY

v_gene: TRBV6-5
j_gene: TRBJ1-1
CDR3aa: ASSYQLTGGRNTEAF

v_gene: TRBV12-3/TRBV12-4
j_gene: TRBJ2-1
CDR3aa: ASTLYPRNEQF

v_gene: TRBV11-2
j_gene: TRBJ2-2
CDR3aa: ASRLATGELF

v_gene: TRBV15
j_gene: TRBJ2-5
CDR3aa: ATSRDQSRVQETQY